The TCR beta chain described here comes from a study of OX40 agonist ivuxolimab in advanced cancers. Sequencing was performed with immunoSEQ multiplex PCR; in TCRdb, only in-frame clones are kept and a portion is missing. The table includes tens of thousands of clones, roughly 85% detected once. The V end lost 3 bases, the J end lost 4 bases, and 9 bases lay between the germline ends. The germline V gene has CDR1 SQVTM and CDR2 ANQGSEA. This CDR3 comprises 13 residues. The rearrangement uses TRBV29-1 and TRBJ2-2; no clear D gene. The specimen comprised CD4+ or CD8+ T cells sorted from blood, sampled in a trial of the OX40 agonist ivuxolimab. The clonotype was recovered from an adult with an advanced solid tumor such as melanoma, head and neck, liver or kidney cancer. The DNA for the CDR3 is TGCAGCGTTGAGCAGACGGTCACCGGGGAGCTGTTTTTT. It specifies CSVEQTVTGELFF.